Below are 8 T cell receptor beta chains sequenced from a single sample in a study of tumor-infiltrating lymphocytes in primary liver carcinoma. A constant-region primer served to make TCR beta cDNA from approximately 490 ng total RNA. Libraries for TCR beta were built through three nested multiplex PCR rounds, which together made up a slightly modified ARM-PCR procedure. It was with TRBV1-TRBV30 forward primers and a C-beta reverse primer that the first two PCR rounds were run, at around 10 cycles each. MiXCR, applied by TCRdb to the multiplex PCR reads, yields one record per CDR3 protein. The repertoire holds about 97,000 distinct CDR3 sequences, with under 70% as singletons. Unsorted bulk tissue (roughly 19-31 mg) underwent RNA and DNA co-extraction. Material for sequencing was liver tumor tissue from sampling region 2. Subset denoted: tumor region T2, inferior pole. The receptors come from a woman in her sixties or seventies with primary liver carcinoma and hepatitis B virus infection.

This clonotype is termed medium-sized. The rearrangement uses TRBV12-3 or TRBV12-4 and TRBJ2-5, with 15 bases that match TRBD2. The CDR3 runs to 17 residues. The junction had 9 bases not matched to a gene; V was cut back by 5 bases and J by 5 bases. The CDR3 region is CASSRGLAGGSGETQYF. The CDR3 nucleotides read TGTGCCAGCAGTCGAGGACTAGCGGGAGGGTCCGGGGAGACCCAGTACTTC.

The chain couples TRBV2 to TRBJ2-2; possibly TRBD1 for D (6 bases). Trimming shortened V by 5 bases and J by 2 bases, and 15 bases separated the two germline ends. This CDR3 is 16 amino acids long. Germline CDR1 and CDR2: SNHLY and FYNNEI. CDR3 protein: CASSLQTGQNTGELFF. In nucleotides, the CDR3 is TGTGCCAGCAGTCTACAGACAGGACAAAACACCGGGGAGCTGTTTTTT.

The chain has TRBV12-3 or TRBV12-4 and TRBJ2-2; TRBD1 aligns across 7 bases. V lost 10 bases to trimming and J lost 4 bases; unmatched junction nucleotides: 18. This CDR3 is 17 amino acids long. The CDR3 bases are TGTGCCAACAGCCCAACTACCGGAACAGGGGTCACCGGGGAGCTGTTTTTT. Its translation is CANSPTTGTGVTGELFF.

The J gene is TRBJ2-5, the V gene TRBV28; maybe TRBD2 (6 bases). Looked up from germline, CDR1 is MDHEN and CDR2 is SYDVKM. The CDR3 covers 14 residues. Trimming cost V 6 bases and J 1 base, with 12 bases left between them. The CDR3, as DNA: TGTGCCAGCAGCGTGAGCGGGCTCCAAGAGACCCAGTACTTC. Its protein product is CASSVSGLQETQYF. Drawing the rest from reference TRBV28 and TRBJ2-5, the complete variable domain is DVKVTQSSRYLVKRTGEKVFLECVQDMDHENMFWYRQDPGLGLRLIYFSYDVKMKEKGDIPEGYSVSREKKERFSLILESASTNQTSMYLCASSVSGLQETQYFGPGTRLLVL.

CDR3 amino acids: CASRNTPGHGSRNEQFF. The DNA of the CDR3 is TGTGCCAGCAGAAACACACCAGGACATGGTAGTCGCAATGAGCAGTTCTTC. The chain couples TRBV5-4 to TRBJ2-1; weak D call: TRBD1 (5 bases). Germline values: CDR1 SGHNT, CDR2 YYREEE (reference sequence). The CDR3 is 17 amino acids. The V gene lost 5 bases and the J gene lost 6 bases, with 24 bases spanning the gap. The entire variable domain, with the rest obtained from reference TRBV5-4 and TRBJ2-1, is as follows: ETGVTQSPTHLIKTRGQQVTLRCSSQSGHNTVSWYQQALGQGPQFIFQYYREEENGRGNFPPRFSGLQFPNYSSELNVNALELDDSALYLCASRNTPGHGSRNEQFFGPGTRLTVL.

The chain joins TRBV5-1 to TRBJ1-5; tentative D call: TRBD1 (5 bases). With 6 bases removed from V and 7 bases from J, the gap between germline ends came to 14 bases. Germline values: CDR1 SGHRS, CDR2 YFSETQ. This CDR3 has 13 amino acids. The CDR3 loop reads CASNWIPGQPQHF. The DNA of the CDR3 is TGCGCCAGCAATTGGATCCCAGGGCAGCCCCAGCATTTT.

In its sample, this clonotype was seen once. A much larger clone differs by one base, so this may be a read error. V gene TRBV28 combines with J gene TRBJ2-3; D perhaps matches TRBD1 (6 bases). Germline loops: CDR1 MDHEN, CDR2 SYDVKM. This CDR3 contains 13 residues. Trimming pared 5 bases from V and 7 bases from J, leaving 13 bases between. The CDR3 reads CASSLIQGYTQYF. The CDR3 nucleotides are TGTGCCAGCAGTCTCATCCAGGGGTATACGCAGTATTTT.

This clonotype was counted ten times or more. CDR3 sequence reads: CASSSNSNQPQHF. The CDR3 DNA reads TGTGCCAGCAGCTCTAATAGCAATCAGCCCCAGCATTTT. The rearrangement links TRBV5-8 to TRBJ1-5, with D hard to call. This CDR3 has 13 residues. From germline, CDR1 is SGHTS and CDR2 YDEGEE. Between the trimmed V and J ends, which lost 3 bases and 0 bases, there was a span of 4 bases.